The rows below give T cell receptor beta chains drawn from one sample of a study of T-cell memory formation after mild COVID-19. In TCRdb, the 5' RACE reads were re-called with MiXCR into one record per CDR3 protein. The sample holds tens of thousands of distinct CDR3 sequences, around 30% seen once. What was sequenced was PBMCs or a T cell subset sorted from them (not recorded which). Receptors originate from a man in his late teens or twenties who had mild COVID-19 (a few samples of this study predate the infection). Cell type and time point are not known. CDR3s include the opening cysteine and the closing phenylalanine or tryptophan. The D gene is left open where the match is weak. A clone size is listed for some rows: how often the clone was seen (once, few, many), or a class if it is expanded.

TRBV2	TRBJ2-1	TRBD2	few	16	CASSELAGARNNEQFF	TGTGCCAGCAGTGAACTAGCGGGGGCCCGGAACAATGAGCAGTTCTTC
TRBV7-2	TRBJ2-1	TRBD1	few	15	CASSLAGGLNNEQFF	TGTGCCAGCAGCTTAGCAGGGGGCCTTAACAATGAGCAGTTCTTC
TRBV12-3/TRBV12-4	TRBJ2-1	TRBD2	-	13	CASGTSGYNEQFF	TGTGCCAGCGGGACTAGCGGGTACAATGAGCAGTTCTTC
TRBV20-1	TRBJ2-7	TRBD1	-	12	CSAETGTYEQYF	TGCAGTGCTGAGACAGGGACCTACGAGCAGTACTTC
TRBV11-1	TRBJ2-7	TRBD1	-	13	CASKGQEAYEQYF	TGTGCCAGCAAGGGACAGGAGGCCTACGAGCAGTACTTC
TRBV28	TRBJ1-5	-	-	11	CASSENQPQHF	TGTGCCAGCAGTGAAAATCAGCCCCAGCATTTT
TRBV4-1	TRBJ2-7	-	few	15	CASSQDKLRAYEQYF	TGCGCCAGCAGCCAGGATAAGCTACGGGCCTACGAGCAGTACTTC
TRBV6-1	TRBJ2-2	TRBD2	many	15	CASSELAGGPGELFF	TGTGCCAGCAGTGAACTAGCGGGGGGGCCCGGGGAGCTGTTTTTT
TRBV12-3/TRBV12-4	TRBJ1-4	-	-	15	CASSSPGRVNEKLFF	TGTGCCAGCAGTTCCCCGGGACGGGTTAATGAAAAACTGTTTTTT
TRBV7-3	TRBJ1-2	TRBD1	-	13	CASSTPGGVGYTF	TGTGCCAGCAGCACCCCAGGGGGCGTTGGCTACACCTTC
TRBV7-2	TRBJ2-5	TRBD1	few	16	CASSFRDRILQETQYF	TGTGCCAGCAGCTTCCGGGACAGGATTCTCCAAGAGACCCAGTACTTC